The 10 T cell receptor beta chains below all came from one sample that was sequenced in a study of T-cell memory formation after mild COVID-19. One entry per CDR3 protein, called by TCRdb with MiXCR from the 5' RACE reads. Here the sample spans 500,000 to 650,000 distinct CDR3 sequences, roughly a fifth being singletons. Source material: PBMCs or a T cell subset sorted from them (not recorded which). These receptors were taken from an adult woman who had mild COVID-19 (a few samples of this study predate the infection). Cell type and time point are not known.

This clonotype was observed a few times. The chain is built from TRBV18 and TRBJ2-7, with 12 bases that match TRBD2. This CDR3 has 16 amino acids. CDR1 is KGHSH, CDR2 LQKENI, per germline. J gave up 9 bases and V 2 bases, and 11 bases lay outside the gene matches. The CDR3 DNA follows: TGTGCCAGCTCACCAGGACTAGCGGGACCACATGCGGGGCAGTACTTC. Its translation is CASSPGLAGPHAGQYF.

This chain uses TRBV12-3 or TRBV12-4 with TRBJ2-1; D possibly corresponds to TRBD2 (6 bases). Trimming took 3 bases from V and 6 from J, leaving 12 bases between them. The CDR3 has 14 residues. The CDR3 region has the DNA TGTGCCAGCAGTTTTTGGGGGGTAGTCAATGAGCAGTTCTTC. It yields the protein CASSFWGVVNEQFF.

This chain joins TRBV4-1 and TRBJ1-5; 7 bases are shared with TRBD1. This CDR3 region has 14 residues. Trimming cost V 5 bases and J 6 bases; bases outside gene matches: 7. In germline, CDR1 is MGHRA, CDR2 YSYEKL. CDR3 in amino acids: CASSNGDRVQPQHF. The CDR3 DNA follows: TGCGCCAGCAGCAACGGTGACAGGGTTCAGCCCCAGCATTTT.

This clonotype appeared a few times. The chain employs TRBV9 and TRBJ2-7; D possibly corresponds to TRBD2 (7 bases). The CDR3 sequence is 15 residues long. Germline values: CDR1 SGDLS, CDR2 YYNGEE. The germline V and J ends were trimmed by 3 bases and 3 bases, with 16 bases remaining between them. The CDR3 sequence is CASSEGGAGSYEQYF. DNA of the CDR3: TGTGCCAGCAGCGAGGGGGGGGCAGGGAGCTACGAGCAGTACTTC.

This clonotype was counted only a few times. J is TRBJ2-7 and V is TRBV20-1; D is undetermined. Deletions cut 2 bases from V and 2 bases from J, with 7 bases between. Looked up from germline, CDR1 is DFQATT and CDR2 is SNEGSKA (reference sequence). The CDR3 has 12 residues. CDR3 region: CSARPRAYEQYF. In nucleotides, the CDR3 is TGCAGTGCTAGACCCCGGGCCTACGAGCAGTACTTC.

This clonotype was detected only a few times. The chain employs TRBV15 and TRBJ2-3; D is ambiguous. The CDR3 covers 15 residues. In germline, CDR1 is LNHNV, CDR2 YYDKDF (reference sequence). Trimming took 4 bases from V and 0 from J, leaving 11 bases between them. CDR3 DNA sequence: TGTGCCACCAGCATTAGGGTCGCTAGCACAGATACGCAGTATTTT. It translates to CATSIRVASTDTQYF.

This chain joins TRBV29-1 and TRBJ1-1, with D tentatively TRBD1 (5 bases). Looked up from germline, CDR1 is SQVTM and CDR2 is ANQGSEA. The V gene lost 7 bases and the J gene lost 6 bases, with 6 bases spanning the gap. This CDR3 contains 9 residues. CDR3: CSGGAEAFF. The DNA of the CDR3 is TGCAGCGGGGGGGCTGAAGCTTTCTTT. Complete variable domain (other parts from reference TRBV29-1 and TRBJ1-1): SAVISQKPSRDICQRGTSLTIQCQVDSQVTMMFWYRQQPGQSLTLIATANQGSEATYESGFVIDKFPISRPNLTFSTLTVSNMSPEDSSIYLCSGGAEAFFGQGTRLTVV.

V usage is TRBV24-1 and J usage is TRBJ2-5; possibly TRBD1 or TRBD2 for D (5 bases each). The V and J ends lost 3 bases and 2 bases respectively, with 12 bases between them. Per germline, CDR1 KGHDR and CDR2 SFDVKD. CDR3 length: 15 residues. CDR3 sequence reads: CATSDHGTIQETQYF. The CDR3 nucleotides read TGTGCCACCAGTGATCACGGGACCATTCAAGAGACCCAGTACTTC.

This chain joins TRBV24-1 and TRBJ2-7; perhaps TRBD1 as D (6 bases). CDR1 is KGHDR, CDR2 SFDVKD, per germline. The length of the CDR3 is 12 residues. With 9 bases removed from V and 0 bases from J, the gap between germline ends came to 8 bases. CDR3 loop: CATGDTSYEQYF. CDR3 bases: TGTGCCACCGGGGACACCTCCTACGAGCAGTACTTC.

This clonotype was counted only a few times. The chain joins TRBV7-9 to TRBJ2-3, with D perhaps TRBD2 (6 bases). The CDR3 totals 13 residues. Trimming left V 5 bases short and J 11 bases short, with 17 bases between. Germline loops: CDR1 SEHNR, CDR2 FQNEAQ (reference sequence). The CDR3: CASSHPSEGGQYF. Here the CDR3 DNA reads TGTGCCAGCAGCCACCCATCGGAGGGAGGGCAGTATTTT.